Listed below are T cell receptor beta chains from one sample, sequenced in a study of blood T cells in healthy people across ages. TCRdb used MiXCR to reprocess the 5' RACE reads, holding one entry per CDR3 protein. The data contain 1,800,000 or so distinct CDR3 sequences, roughly two fifths of them seen just once; the ten biggest clones take up 23%. The material sequenced was blood. The receptors come from a human donor in good health. CDR3s include the opening cysteine and the closing phenylalanine or tryptophan. A D gene is named only where the DNA matches it firmly. Size values are once, few and many counts, or a class for expanded clones, and some rows have none.

V gene: TRBV15
D gene: -
clone size: few
J gene: TRBJ2-3
CDR3 DNA: TGTGCCACCAGCAGAGATGTCAAGCCAGATACGCAGTATTTT
CDR3 protein: CATSRDVKPDTQYF

V gene: TRBV5-1
D gene: -
clone size: -
J gene: TRBJ1-3
CDR3 DNA: TGCGCCAGCAGCCCCCTTGGGGCAACCTCTGGAAACACCATATATTTT
CDR3 protein: CASSPLGATSGNTIYF

V gene: TRBV7-2
D gene: TRBD2
clone size: -
J gene: TRBJ2-2
CDR3 DNA: TGTGCCAGCAGCTTAGCGGGACTAGCGGGGATTTCGAACACCGGGGAGCTGTTTTTT
CDR3 protein: CASSLAGLAGISNTGELFF

V gene: TRBV20-1
D gene: TRBD2
clone size: few
J gene: TRBJ2-5
CDR3 DNA: TGCAGTGCTCCTCACGCATTAGCGGGGGACCGGGGAGAGACCCAGTACTTC
CDR3 protein: CSAPHALAGDRGETQYF

V gene: TRBV12-3/TRBV12-4
D gene: -
clone size: -
J gene: TRBJ2-5
CDR3 DNA: TGTGCCAGCAGCCATGGACAGCTAGGGACCCAGTACTTC
CDR3 protein: CASSHGQLGTQYF

V gene: TRBV9
D gene: TRBD1
clone size: few
J gene: TRBJ1-2
CDR3 DNA: TGTGCCAGCAGCATCTCGACAGGGGGGAACTATGACTACACCTTC
CDR3 protein: CASSISTGGNYDYTF

V gene: TRBV9
D gene: TRBD1
clone size: -
J gene: TRBJ2-1
CDR3 DNA: TGTGCCAGCACCCTACGACAGGGGTGGTCCTACAATGAGCAGTTCTTC
CDR3 protein: CASTLRQGWSYNEQFF

V gene: TRBV6-2/TRBV6-3
D gene: -
clone size: -
J gene: TRBJ1-1
CDR3 DNA: TGTGCCAGCAGTTACGCCCCAGGGTTTGAAGCTTTCTTT
CDR3 protein: CASSYAPGFEAFF

V gene: TRBV20-1
D gene: -
clone size: few
J gene: TRBJ2-7
CDR3 DNA: TGCAGTGCTAGTCTGGCAGGGAGGCAAAGGTACGAGCAGTACTTC
CDR3 protein: CSASLAGRQRYEQYF

V gene: TRBV20-1
D gene: -
clone size: -
J gene: TRBJ2-7
CDR3 DNA: TGCAGTGCTCTTCGACAGTCGGACGAGCAGTACTTC
CDR3 protein: CSALRQSDEQYF

V gene: TRBV29-1
D gene: TRBD1
clone size: -
J gene: TRBJ2-1
CDR3 DNA: TGCAGCGTTGGACAGGGGGCCACCGCCTACAATGAGCAGTTCTTC
CDR3 protein: CSVGQGATAYNEQFF

V gene: TRBV29-1
D gene: TRBD2
clone size: once
J gene: TRBJ2-5
CDR3 DNA: TGCAGCGTTGAAGACCCCACTAGCGGGGAAGAGACCCAGTACTTC
CDR3 protein: CSVEDPTSGEETQYF

V gene: TRBV9
D gene: TRBD2
clone size: -
J gene: TRBJ2-1
CDR3 DNA: TGTGCCAGCAGCGCCAGCGGGGGGGCCATCAATGAGCAGTTCTTC
CDR3 protein: CASSASGGAINEQFF

V gene: TRBV5-1
D gene: -
clone size: -
J gene: TRBJ2-7
CDR3 DNA: TGCGCCAGCAGCATGGATCCGGCATGGGCAGGGCTTTTCCACGAGCAGTACTTC
CDR3 protein: CASSMDPAWAGLFHEQYF

V gene: TRBV6-5
D gene: -
clone size: few
J gene: TRBJ2-5
CDR3 DNA: TGTGCCAGCAGTTACTCGATTAATAGGGAGCAGTACTTC
CDR3 protein: CASSYSINREQYF

V gene: TRBV11-2
D gene: -
clone size: -
J gene: TRBJ1-2
CDR3 DNA: -
CDR3 protein: CASSLGPLAGTQYFGPGGEYGYTF

V gene: TRBV19
D gene: TRBD2
clone size: -
J gene: TRBJ2-5
CDR3 DNA: TGTGCCAGTAGTATAGATACGGGAGGGGGAGAGACCCAGTACTTC
CDR3 protein: CASSIDTGGGETQYF

V gene: TRBV5-1
D gene: TRBD2
clone size: few
J gene: TRBJ2-1
CDR3 DNA: TGCGCCAGCAGCCAATTGAGTCGGCGGGGGTTCTACAATGAGCAGTTCTTC
CDR3 protein: CASSQLSRRGFYNEQFF

V gene: TRBV7-8
D gene: TRBD1
clone size: -
J gene: TRBJ2-7
CDR3 DNA: TGTGCCAGCAGCTCTGGACAGGGGAACGCCTACGAGCAGTACTTC
CDR3 protein: CASSSGQGNAYEQYF

V gene: TRBV6-2/TRBV6-3
D gene: -
clone size: -
J gene: TRBJ1-2
CDR3 DNA: TGTGCCAGCAGCCGCGGCCCCCAGGGATTGTATGGCTACACCTTC
CDR3 protein: CASSRGPQGLYGYTF

V gene: TRBV12-5
D gene: TRBD1
clone size: -
J gene: TRBJ2-3
CDR3 DNA: TGTGCTAGTGGCTTCGGACAGGGAAGCGATACGCAGTATTTT
CDR3 protein: CASGFGQGSDTQYF

V gene: TRBV4-1
D gene: -
clone size: -
J gene: TRBJ1-2
CDR3 DNA: TGCGCCAGCAGCCAAAGACAGACGTCCTATGGCTACACCTTC
CDR3 protein: CASSQRQTSYGYTF

V gene: TRBV5-6
D gene: TRBD2
clone size: many
J gene: TRBJ2-1
CDR3 DNA: TGTGCCAGCAGCTTGGGAGTAGCGGGCTACAATGAGCAGTTCTTC
CDR3 protein: CASSLGVAGYNEQFF

V gene: TRBV20-1
D gene: TRBD2
clone size: few
J gene: TRBJ2-3
CDR3 DNA: TGCAGTGCTAGCCCAGCGGGGACCACAGATACGCAGTATTTT
CDR3 protein: CSASPAGTTDTQYF

V gene: TRBV10-3
D gene: TRBD2
clone size: -
J gene: TRBJ2-1
CDR3 DNA: TGTGCCATCAGTGGACGGACTAGCGGGGGTCCTTACAATGAGCAGTTCTTC
CDR3 protein: CAISGRTSGGPYNEQFF

V gene: TRBV4-1
D gene: TRBD2
clone size: -
J gene: TRBJ2-5
CDR3 DNA: TGCGCCAGCAGCCATCCCGGGACTAGCGGGTCCGGCGGGGAGACCCAGTACTTC
CDR3 protein: CASSHPGTSGSGGETQYF

V gene: TRBV10-3
D gene: TRBD2
clone size: -
J gene: TRBJ2-7
CDR3 DNA: TGTGCCATCAGACTAGCGGGGCAAACCTACGAGCAGTACTTC
CDR3 protein: CAIRLAGQTYEQYF

V gene: TRBV5-1
D gene: -
clone size: -
J gene: TRBJ2-5
CDR3 DNA: TGCGCCAGCAGGTGGGGTGTGGTTGGTCAAGAGACCCAGTACTTC
CDR3 protein: CASRWGVVGQETQYF

V gene: TRBV19
D gene: -
clone size: -
J gene: TRBJ2-7
CDR3 DNA: TGTGCCAGTAGTATAGGAGAACAGGGCTACGAGCAGTACTTC
CDR3 protein: CASSIGEQGYEQYF

V gene: TRBV10-3
D gene: -
clone size: -
J gene: TRBJ2-6
CDR3 DNA: TGTGCCATCAGCGATTATACCTCTGGGGCCAACGTCCTGACTTTC
CDR3 protein: CAISDYTSGANVLTF

V gene: TRBV7-3
D gene: TRBD1
clone size: -
J gene: TRBJ2-3
CDR3 DNA: TGTGCCAGCCTCCGGACCCGACAGGGAATTCTCACAGATACGCAGTATTTT
CDR3 protein: CASLRTRQGILTDTQYF

V gene: TRBV6-1
D gene: -
clone size: few
J gene: TRBJ2-7
CDR3 DNA: TGTGCCAGCAGTGAAGGACAAGCCTACGAGCAGTACTTC
CDR3 protein: CASSEGQAYEQYF

V gene: TRBV29-1
D gene: -
clone size: -
J gene: TRBJ1-1
CDR3 DNA: TGCAGCGCAGTTGGCTGGTCAGCGTCTTCCAACACTGAAGCTTTCTTT
CDR3 protein: CSAVGWSASSNTEAFF

V gene: TRBV6-1
D gene: -
clone size: -
J gene: TRBJ1-4
CDR3 DNA: TGTGCCATCGGCCCGAATGGGCAGGGCCGGGGCCTTAATGAAAAACTGTTTTTT
CDR3 protein: CAIGPNGQGRGLNEKLFF

V gene: TRBV28
D gene: TRBD1
clone size: once
J gene: TRBJ1-5
CDR3 DNA: TGTGCCGGCAGTTTACAGGGGGTTCGCAATCAGCCCCAGCATTTT
CDR3 protein: CAGSLQGVRNQPQHF

V gene: TRBV25-1
D gene: TRBD1
clone size: -
J gene: TRBJ2-3
CDR3 DNA: TGTGCCAGCAGTGAATTGGAGACAGGGGGAACAGATACGCAGTATTTT
CDR3 protein: CASSELETGGTDTQYF

V gene: TRBV27
D gene: TRBD1
clone size: -
J gene: TRBJ2-1
CDR3 DNA: TGTGCCAGCAGTGTAACGCCGGGACAGGGGATCAATGAGCAGTTCTTC
CDR3 protein: CASSVTPGQGINEQFF

V gene: TRBV20-1
D gene: -
clone size: -
J gene: TRBJ1-2
CDR3 DNA: TGCAGTCACCGGGGTAATGGCTACACCTTC
CDR3 protein: CSHRGNGYTF

V gene: TRBV27
D gene: -
clone size: -
J gene: TRBJ1-1
CDR3 DNA: TGTGCCAGCAGTTTAGAAGCGTGGACTGAAGCTTTCTTT
CDR3 protein: CASSLEAWTEAFF

V gene: TRBV6-5
D gene: TRBD1
clone size: -
J gene: TRBJ1-2
CDR3 DNA: TGTGCCAGCAGTAATACCGGACAGGTTGGATATGGCTACACCTTC
CDR3 protein: CASSNTGQVGYGYTF

V gene: TRBV4-3
D gene: TRBD2
clone size: few
J gene: TRBJ2-1
CDR3 DNA: TGCGCCAGCAGCCAAGATAATTCCCCCCCGGTAGCGGGGGGGCCGTTATTCGATGAGCAGTTCTTC
CDR3 protein: CASSQDNSPPVAGGPLFDEQFF

V gene: TRBV20-1
D gene: -
clone size: -
J gene: TRBJ2-6
CDR3 DNA: TGCAGTGCTAGAGCGGAGACAGCTGGGGCCAACGTCCTGACTTTC
CDR3 protein: CSARAETAGANVLTF

V gene: TRBV12-3/TRBV12-4
D gene: -
clone size: -
J gene: TRBJ1-1
CDR3 DNA: TGTGCCAGCACCCCCGTAGGGAGGCTAATGAACACTGAAGCTTTCTTT
CDR3 protein: CASTPVGRLMNTEAFF

V gene: TRBV6-6
D gene: -
clone size: few
J gene: TRBJ2-3
CDR3 DNA: TGTGCCAGCAGTTACTCGAAGGACGGGACGAAGACAGATACGCAGTATTTT
CDR3 protein: CASSYSKDGTKTDTQYF

V gene: TRBV4-1
D gene: -
clone size: -
J gene: TRBJ2-3
CDR3 DNA: TGCGCCAGCGCCGGTATAGAGGATACGCAGTATTTT
CDR3 protein: CASAGIEDTQYF

V gene: TRBV5-1
D gene: -
clone size: few
J gene: TRBJ1-6
CDR3 DNA: TGCGCCAGCAGCTTGGAACACGGCGGAAATTCACCCCTCCACTTT
CDR3 protein: CASSLEHGGNSPLHF

V gene: TRBV29-1
D gene: TRBD1
clone size: few
J gene: TRBJ2-7
CDR3 DNA: TGCAGCGTTGAAGTTGGGGGACAGGATCTCGAATCCGGTTTCGAGCAGTACTTC
CDR3 protein: CSVEVGGQDLESGFEQYF

V gene: TRBV18
D gene: -
clone size: -
J gene: TRBJ1-4
CDR3 DNA: TGTGCCAGCTCACCACAGCCCAATGAAAAACTGTTTTTT
CDR3 protein: CASSPQPNEKLFF

V gene: TRBV2
D gene: TRBD1
clone size: -
J gene: TRBJ1-1
CDR3 DNA: TGTGCCAGCAGTGAATCCCAGGGGGCTGGTGAAGCTTTCTTT
CDR3 protein: CASSESQGAGEAFF

V gene: TRBV5-4
D gene: TRBD2
clone size: -
J gene: TRBJ2-1
CDR3 DNA: TGTGCCAGCCGCCCGGGGGGTGTCAATGAGCAGTTCTTC
CDR3 protein: CASRPGGVNEQFF